The 5 T cell receptor beta chains in this list originate from one sample, sequenced in a study of spatial heterogeneity in lung cancer. A single record per CDR3 protein comes from TCRdb applying MiXCR to the 5' RACE reads. The sample holds about 120,000 distinct CDR3 sequences, about 10% seen once. Described time point: blood at routine non-recurrence follow-up after resection. This sample comprised PBMCs, obtained at follow-up. These receptors were taken from a female donor with early-stage non-small cell lung cancer.

This clonotype was seen ten or more times. This rearrangement joins TRBV10-3 to TRBJ2-7; 12 bases match TRBD2. The CDR3 spans 16 residues. V was pared by 7 bases and J by 1 base, with 8 bases of the junction left unmatched. Germline-derived CDR1 and CDR2 are ENHRY and SYGVKD. CDR3 loop: CAITRLAGERSYEQYV. The CDR3 DNA is TGTGCCATCACCAGACTAGCGGGAGAGCGGTCCTACGAGCAGTACGTC.

This clonotype was picked up a small number of times. The chain links TRBV19 to TRBJ2-1, with 12 nucleotides matching TRBD2. V gave up 5 bases and J gave up 9 bases; unmatched junction bases: 8. This CDR3 comprises 15 residues. Germline V gene data show CDR1 as LNHDA and CDR2 as SQIVND (reference sequence). CDR3 region: CASSLRTSGNFEQFF. DNA for the CDR3: TGTGCCAGTAGTTTGAGGACTAGCGGGAATTTTGAGCAGTTCTTC. The variable domain in full, with the rest retrieved from reference TRBV19 and TRBJ2-1, is DGGITQSPKYLFRKEGQNVTLSCEQNLNHDAMYWYRQDPGQGLRLIYYSQIVNDFQKGDIAEGYSVSREKKESFPLTVTSAQKNPTAFYLCASSLRTSGNFEQFFGPGTRLTVL.

This clonotype has a handful of counts. This chain uses TRBV6-4 with TRBJ1-5; D is unresolved. Trimming removed 0 bases from V and 0 bases from J, with 6 bases in between. Looked up from germline, CDR1 is MRHNA and CDR2 is SNTAGT. The CDR3 runs to 15 residues. This CDR3 is CASSDSTRSNQPQHF. CDR3 DNA sequence: TGTGCCAGCAGTGACTCGACACGTAGCAATCAGCCCCAGCATTTT.

The rearrangement links TRBV6-6 to TRBJ1-1, with D uncertain. V shed 0 bases and J shed 1 base, with 9 bases lying between them. The CDR3 has 15 residues. Germline lookup yields CDR1 MNHNY and CDR2 SVGAGI (reference sequence). The CDR3 loop is CASSYSRRENTEAFF. The CDR3, as DNA: TGTGCCAGCAGTTACTCTCGGAGAGAGAACACTGAAGCTTTCTTT.

The chain has TRBV28 and TRBJ2-7, with 8 bases lining up with TRBD1. The CDR3 consists of 13 residues. Unmatched junction bases numbered 2, after V lost 5 bases and J lost 2 bases. Germline V gene sequence: CDR1 MDHEN, CDR2 SYDVKM. CDR3 sequence (DNA): TGTGCCAGCAGTGCGACAGGGGCCTACGAGCAGTACTTC. Translating gives CASSATGAYEQYF. Based on the CDR3 plus reference TRBV28 and TRBJ2-7, the full variable domain is DVKVTQSSRYLVKRTGEKVFLECVQDMDHENMFWYRQDPGLGLRLIYFSYDVKMKEKGDIPEGYSVSREKKERFSLILESASTNQTSMYLCASSATGAYEQYFGPGTRLTVT.